Following are 4 T cell receptor beta chains from one sample sequenced in a study of blood T cell repertoires in COVID-19. The table came from immunoSEQ multiplex PCR; TCRdb's copy has only in-frame clones and leaves some out. Seen here are about 180,000 clones, 79% observed once, and the top ten hold approximately 7.6%. Material: peripheral blood. The receptor source for this set is a woman aged 60-75 years with COVID-19, enrolled during active disease.

The CDR3 sequence: CASPGRGGPPYEQYV. CDR3 DNA sequence: TGTGCCAGCCCCGGACGGGGGGGCCCCCCCTACGAGCAGTACGTC. This sequence joins TRBV3-1 (or the pseudogene TRBV3-2) and TRBJ2-7, with 8 bases aligning to TRBD2. This CDR3 has 15 amino acids. Per germline, CDR1 LGHDT and CDR2 YNNKEL (reference sequence). V gave up 8 bases and J gave up 2 bases; unmatched junction bases: 11.

V is TRBV5-1 and J is TRBJ2-3; TRBD1 is a possible D gene (6 bases). V lost 4 bases and J lost 0, with 15 bases in between. The germline V gene encodes CDR1 SGHRS and CDR2 YFSETQ. The CDR3 spans 16 residues. CDR3 DNA sequence: TGCGCCAGCAGCGCAGGGGTCTTAGCTAGCACAGATACGCAGTATTTT. Translating it yields CASSAGVLASTDTQYF.

The chain links TRBV5-1 to TRBJ2-5; a weak D match, TRBD1 (5 bases). CDR1 is SGHRS, CDR2 YFSETQ, per germline. The CDR3 length is 13 residues. V lost 4 bases and J lost 1, with 8 bases in between. The CDR3 is CASSIRVQETQYF. CDR3 DNA: TGCGCCAGCAGCATCAGGGTCCAAGAGACCCAGTACTTC.

The V gene is TRBV12-3 or TRBV12-4, the J gene TRBJ2-1, with D tentatively TRBD1 (6 bases). V was pared by 5 bases and J by 3 bases, with 8 bases between. CDR3 length: 13 amino acids. The chain's CDR3 is CASSKDSYNEQFF. The CDR3 DNA is TGTGCCAGCAGTAAGGACAGCTACAATGAGCAGTTCTTC.